The TCR beta chain under discussion was sequenced for a study of cytomegalovirus exposure and HLA in healthy donors. Unmatched junction bases numbered 2, after V lost 1 base and J lost 3 bases. This CDR3 comprises 15 residues. Germline V gene lookup returns CDR1 MDHEN and CDR2 SYDVKM. About this clone itself: Its antigen is undetermined.

Study-wide points: Common viral pathogens seemed, in a later analysis, to connect with several of the most significant clusters.

PCR used 60 Vbeta primers and 13 Jbeta primers. Repertoires were generated with immunoSEQ multiplex PCR, while TCRdb's copy carries only in-frame clones and drops some. This listing includes tens of thousands of clones. The material sequenced was PBMCs. V is TRBV28 and J is TRBJ2-3; TRBD2 aligns across 9 bases. The receptor was derived from a man aged 50 or older in good health and CMV-seronegative. The DNA of the CDR3 is TGTGCCAGCAGTTTATCCGGACTAGCGACAGATACGCAGTATTTT. Translated: CASSLSGLATDTQYF.